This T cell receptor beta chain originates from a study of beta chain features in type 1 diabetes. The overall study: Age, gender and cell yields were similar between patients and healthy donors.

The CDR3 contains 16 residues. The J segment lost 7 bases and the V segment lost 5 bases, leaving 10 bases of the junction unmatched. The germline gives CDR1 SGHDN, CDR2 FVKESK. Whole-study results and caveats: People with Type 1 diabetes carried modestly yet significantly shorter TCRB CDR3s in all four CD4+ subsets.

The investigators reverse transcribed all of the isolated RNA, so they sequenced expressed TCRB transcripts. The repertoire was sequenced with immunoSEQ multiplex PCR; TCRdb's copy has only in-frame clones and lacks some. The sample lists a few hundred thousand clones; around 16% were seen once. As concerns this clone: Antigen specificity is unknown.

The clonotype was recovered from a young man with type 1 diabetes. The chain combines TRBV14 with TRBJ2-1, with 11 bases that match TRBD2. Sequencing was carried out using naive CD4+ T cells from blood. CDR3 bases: TGTGCCAGCAGCTTCGCTATAGCGGGAGGGCAGAATGAGCAGTTCTTC. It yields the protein CASSFAIAGGQNEQFF.